A single sample gave rise to the 30 T cell receptor beta chains below, sequenced in a study of early T cells in non-severe SARS-CoV-2 infection. TCRdb reprocessed the 5' RACE reads with MiXCR, giving one entry per CDR3 protein. The sample holds tens of thousands of distinct CDR3 sequences; 11% are singletons and the top ten take approximately 10%. Sequenced sample: whole blood. Receptors were obtained from an adult who was a healthcare worker with PCR-confirmed SARS-CoV-2 infection or an uninfected control (not recorded which).

The table lists this clonotype with many counts. The rearrangement uses TRBV27 and TRBJ1-2; a weak D match, TRBD1 (5 bases). This CDR3 comprises 14 residues. The germline V gene encodes CDR1 MNHEY and CDR2 SMNVEV (reference sequence). V was pared by 5 bases and J by 3 bases, with 13 bases between. CDR3 bases: TGTGCCAGCAGTCCTGGGGGGGGTTACTATGGCTACACCTTC. This gives the protein CASSPGGGYYGYTF.

Only a few counts were recorded for this clonotype. V is TRBV6-2 or TRBV6-3 and J is TRBJ2-2; possible D gene TRBD2, 5 bases. Germline V gives CDR1 MNHEY, CDR2 SVGEGT. The V and J ends lost 2 bases and 1 base respectively, with 8 bases between them. The CDR3 sequence is 15 residues long. The CDR3 loop reads CASSYSGGNTGELFF. CDR3 DNA sequence: TGTGCCAGCAGTTACAGCGGAGGGAACACCGGGGAGCTGTTTTTT.

The chain joins TRBV7-3 to TRBJ2-1, with 10 bases aligning to TRBD1. Per germline, CDR1 SGHTA and CDR2 FQGTGA. CDR3 length: 14 amino acids. V lost 5 bases and J lost 6; bases outside the gene matches: 4. In DNA, the CDR3 is TGTGCCAGCAGCCGGGACAGGGGAACCAATGAGCAGTTCTTC. Its protein is CASSRDRGTNEQFF. The complete variable domain, with remaining parts taken from reference TRBV7-3 and TRBJ2-1, reads GAGVSQTPSNKVTEKGKYVELRCDPISGHTALYWYRQSLGQGPEFLIYFQGTGAADDSGLPNDRFFAVRPEGSVSTLKIQRTERGDSAVYLCASSRDRGTNEQFFGPGTRLTVL.

This clonotype was counted at least ten times. The CDR3 nucleotides read TGTGCCAGCACTACGGGACAGGGGCTCACAGATACGCAGTATTTT. It yields the protein CASTTGQGLTDTQYF. The chain uses TRBV6-1 and TRBJ2-3; TRBD1 matches 10 bases. V lost 7 bases and J lost 2; bases outside the gene matches: 6. CDR3 length equals 15 residues. Germline V gives CDR1 MNHNS, CDR2 SASEGT.

This clonotype was recorded many times. The chain has TRBV11-2 and TRBJ2-1; 11 nucleotides agree with TRBD2. CDR1 is SGHAT, CDR2 FQNNGV, per germline. The V gene end was trimmed by 4 bases and the J gene end by 7 bases; junction bases not matched to a gene: 3. The CDR3 runs to 14 residues. CDR3 bases: TGTGCCAGCAGCTACCGGACTAGCGGGAATGAGCAGTTCTTC. Protein product: CASSYRTSGNEQFF.

The sample holds many counts of this clonotype. This chain uses TRBV7-9 with TRBJ2-7, with D perhaps TRBD2 (6 bases). Per germline, CDR1 SEHNR and CDR2 FQNEAQ (reference sequence). The V end lost 6 bases, the J end lost 2 bases, and 14 bases lay between the germline ends. CDR3 size: 14 residues. The CDR3 DNA reads as TGTGCCAGCAGTTCCCGGGACTTTCCCTACGAGCAGTACTTC. Translation: CASSSRDFPYEQYF.

This chain joins TRBV4-2 and TRBJ2-7; a weak D match, TRBD2 (5 bases). From germline, CDR1 is LGHNA and CDR2 YNFKEQ. The CDR3 length is 15 residues. V gave up 2 bases and J gave up 5 bases, with 16 bases separating them. The CDR3 region is CASSQLYIGNDEQYF. Written as DNA, the CDR3 is TGTGCCAGCAGCCAATTATATATCGGGAACGACGAGCAGTACTTC.

In this sample, this clonotype turned up once. This chain uses TRBV28 with TRBJ2-7; D possibly corresponds to TRBD2 (6 bases). Germline lookup yields CDR1 MDHEN and CDR2 SYDVKM. Trimming left V 3 bases short and J 3 bases short, with 12 bases between. The length of the CDR3 is 14 residues. The CDR3 coding sequence is TGTGCCAGCAGTTTTGGAGGGGCACGCTACGAGCAGTACTTC. It yields the protein CASSFGGARYEQYF.

The V gene is TRBV6-1, the J gene TRBJ1-5, with no clear D. Trimming cost V 2 bases and J 7 bases, with 6 bases left between them. This CDR3 is 12 amino acids long. Germline assignment: CDR1 MNHNS and CDR2 SASEGT. The DNA of the CDR3 is TGTGCCAGCAGTGAATTGGAACAGCCCCAGCATTTT. Translating gives CASSELEQPQHF.

This chain links TRBV19 with TRBJ2-3, with 8 bases matching TRBD1. The germline CDR1 and CDR2 sequences are LNHDA and SQIVND (reference sequence). This CDR3 comprises 15 residues. With 9 bases clipped from V and 5 bases from J, the junction kept 13 bases outside the gene matches. The CDR3 nucleotides are TGTGCCAGCAATGATGGGAGGACAGGGAGAGATACGCAGTATTTT. Its protein product is CASNDGRTGRDTQYF.

This chain connects TRBV7-8 to TRBJ2-3; 9 bases are a match to TRBD2. Germline V gene sequence: CDR1 SGHVS, CDR2 FQNEAQ. Trimming took 5 bases from V and 2 from J; bases not matched to a gene: 20. The CDR3 has 20 residues. The CDR3 here is CASSPASGTRTSDHTDTQYF. CDR3 bases: TGTGCCAGCAGCCCCGCATCGGGGACCCGGACTAGCGACCACACAGATACGCAGTATTTT. The full variable domain, completed using reference TRBV7-8 and TRBJ2-3, is GAGVSQSPRYKVAKRGQDVALRCDPISGHVSLFWYQQALGQGPEFLTYFQNEAQLDKSGLPSDRFFAERPEGSVSTLKIQRTQQEDSAVYLCASSPASGTRTSDHTDTQYFGPGTRLTVL.

The rearrangement uses TRBV29-1 and TRBJ2-5; the D gene is possibly TRBD2 (5 bases). The germline V gene encodes CDR1 SQVTM and CDR2 ANQGSEA. V lost 6 bases and J 3 bases, leaving 14 bases between the germline ends. CDR3 length: 13 amino acids. CDR3 loop: CSVTKTGKETQYF. CDR3 DNA: TGCAGCGTCACTAAGACGGGGAAAGAGACCCAGTACTTC.

This clonotype was seen a handful of times. The rearrangement links TRBV11-2 to TRBJ2-5; 10 positions match TRBD2. Losses at the gene ends were 2 bases for V and 6 bases for J; bases not matched to a gene: 6. This CDR3 is built from 15 residues. Germline CDR1 reads SGHAT; CDR2 reads FQNNGV. The CDR3 bases are TGTGCCAGCAGCTTACAAGCGGGAGGGTCCCAGACCCAGTACTTC. Translating it yields CASSLQAGGSQTQYF.

This clonotype was picked up a small number of times. The chain carries TRBV15 and TRBJ2-5; 7 bases are a match to TRBD1. Germline trimming cut 2 bases from V and 4 bases from J; bases unmatched to any gene: 4. The germline gives CDR1 LNHNV, CDR2 YYDKDF (reference sequence). This CDR3 has 14 residues. In nucleotides, the CDR3 is TGTGCCACCAGCAGATTACAGGGGCGAGAGACCCAGTACTTC. Its protein is CATSRLQGRETQYF.

This clonotype was recorded a few times. V usage is TRBV2 and J usage is TRBJ1-1, with TRBD1 matching over 8 bases. The CDR3 covers 13 residues. The V gene end was trimmed by 4 bases and the J gene end by 5 bases; junction bases not matched to a gene: 3. CDR1 is SNHLY and CDR2 is FYNNEI in the germline V gene. This CDR3 is CASSGTGITEAFF. The CDR3 nucleotides read TGTGCCAGCAGTGGGACAGGGATAACTGAAGCTTTCTTT.

This clonotype occurred a few times. V usage is TRBV12-3 or TRBV12-4 and J usage is TRBJ1-1, with D possibly matching TRBD1 (5 bases). The ends were cut back, 2 bases at V and 1 base at J, with 5 bases in the middle. The CDR3 sequence is 13 residues long. The CDR3 reads CASSLRGNTEAFF. The CDR3 DNA sequence: TGTGCCAGCAGTTTAAGGGGGAACACTGAAGCTTTCTTT.

V usage is TRBV29-1 and J usage is TRBJ2-7; D possibly corresponds to TRBD1 (6 bases). Germline values: CDR1 SQVTM, CDR2 ANQGSEA. This CDR3 comprises 13 residues. Deletions cut 7 bases from V and 7 bases from J, with 20 bases between. The CDR3 DNA reads as TGCAGCGCCCTTTGGGGGCCTTCAGGAGAGCAGTACTTC. Its translation is CSALWGPSGEQYF.

This clonotype was found a few times. The rearrangement joins TRBV11-2 to TRBJ2-4; no firm D call. The CDR3 is made up of 15 amino acids. Germline loops: CDR1 SGHAT, CDR2 FQNNGV. The V gene lost 5 bases and the J gene lost 3 bases, with 14 bases spanning the gap. The CDR3 DNA reads TGTGCCAGCAGCGCCAGCTTAGTTGGCAAAAACATTCAGTACTTC. The encoded protein is CASSASLVGKNIQYF. The whole variable domain, filled in from reference TRBV11-2 and TRBJ2-4, reads EAGVAQSPRYKIIEKRQSVAFWCNPISGHATLYWYQQILGQGPKLLIQFQNNGVVDDSQLPKDRFSAERLKGVDSTLKIQPAKLEDSAVYLCASSASLVGKNIQYFGAGTRLSVL.

This clonotype was observed a handful of times. The V and J genes are TRBV7-8 and TRBJ1-2; D gene ambiguous. This CDR3 region has 14 residues. Trimming shortened V by 1 base and J by 1 base, and 7 bases separated the two germline ends. CDR1 is SGHVS and CDR2 is FQNEAQ in the germline V gene. The CDR3 sequence: CASSLVGGNYGYTF. The CDR3 DNA reads TGTGCCAGCAGCTTAGTAGGCGGTAACTATGGCTACACCTTC.

This clonotype was counted ten times or more. This rearrangement joins TRBV9 to TRBJ1-3; no clear D. This CDR3 is built from 18 residues. Germline V gene data show CDR1 as SGDLS and CDR2 as YYNGEE. V was clipped by 1 base and J by 0 bases, with 17 bases between them. The CDR3 bases are TGTGCCAGCAGCGTATGGGGATCAGGCGCAAGCTCTGGAAACACCATATATTTT. Protein: CASSVWGSGASSGNTIYF. The full variable domain, with the rest looked up from reference TRBV9 and TRBJ1-3, is DSGVTQTPKHLITATGQRVTLRCSPRSGDLSVYWYQQSLDQGLQFLIQYYNGEERAKGNILERFSAQQFPDLHSELNLSSLELGDSALYFCASSVWGSGASSGNTIYFGEGSWLTVV.

The J gene is TRBJ2-7, the V gene TRBV18; D call uncertain. Germline V gene data show CDR1 as KGHSH and CDR2 as LQKENI. V lost 2 bases and J lost 3, with 11 bases in between. The CDR3 sequence is 14 residues long. The CDR3 loop is CASSPEGRYYEQYF. In DNA, the CDR3 is TGTGCCAGCTCACCAGAAGGCAGGTACTACGAGCAGTACTTC.

This clonotype has a count of ten or more. J is TRBJ2-3 and V is TRBV11-2; TRBD2 agrees at 11 bases. In germline, CDR1 is SGHAT, CDR2 FQNNGV. The V gene end was trimmed by 5 bases and the J gene end by 6 bases; junction bases not matched to a gene: 19. The CDR3 is made up of 19 amino acids. CDR3 region: CASSPHRLAGGARSDTQYF. The CDR3 DNA reads TGTGCCAGCAGCCCCCATAGGCTAGCGGGGGGCGCCCGTTCGGATACGCAGTATTTT.

The table lists this clonotype with many counts. The rearrangement links TRBV7-3 to TRBJ2-2, with D perhaps assigned TRBD1 or TRBD2 (6 bases each). This CDR3 is 14 amino acids long. Germline CDR1 is SGHTA and CDR2 is FQGTGA. V dropped 2 bases and J dropped 6 bases, with 10 bases sitting between them. CDR3: CASSLDGGAGELFF. Here the CDR3 DNA reads TGTGCCAGCAGCTTAGACGGGGGCGCCGGGGAGCTGTTTTTT.

The chain uses TRBV5-6 and TRBJ1-2, with unresolved D. The V and J ends lost 0 bases and 5 bases respectively, with 5 bases between them. CDR1 is SGHDT and CDR2 is YYEEEE in the germline V gene. The CDR3 spans 12 residues. Written as DNA, the CDR3 is TGTGCCAGCAGCTTGGCCAAATATGGCTACACCTTC. Translated, it gives CASSLAKYGYTF.

The rearrangement uses TRBV7-2 and TRBJ2-7; no reliable D call. The CDR3 is 13 residues long. CDR1 and CDR2 (germline): SGHTA, FQGNSA. V was trimmed by 4 bases and J by 3 bases, leaving 10 bases between them. The CDR3, as DNA: TGTGCCAGCAGCTCCCTAAGTCTCTACGAGCAGTACTTC. It is translated as CASSSLSLYEQYF.

The chain carries TRBV29-1 and TRBJ2-2; TRBD2 aligns across 8 bases. This CDR3 has 14 residues. The germline CDR1 and CDR2 sequences are SQVTM and ANQGSEA. V shed 7 bases, J shed 0 bases, and the junction held 4 bases outside the gene matches. The CDR3, as DNA: TGCAGCGGTCTGGGACTAGCGAACACCGGGGAGCTGTTTTTT. Its protein product is CSGLGLANTGELFF.

The chain couples TRBV30 to TRBJ1-1, with D possibly being TRBD1 (5 bases). This CDR3 is 13 amino acids long. CDR1 GTSNPN and CDR2 SVGIG come from the germline V gene (reference sequence). Trimming removed 3 bases from V and 1 base from J, with 9 bases in between. The CDR3 bases are TGTGCCTGGAGAGCAGGGTCGAACACTGAAGCTTTCTTT. Translation: CAWRAGSNTEAFF.

This clonotype was seen more than once but under ten times. This chain links TRBV12-3 or TRBV12-4 with TRBJ2-7, with 13 bases aligning to TRBD2. The CDR3 is 17 residues long. V dropped 4 bases and J dropped 0; count of bases not matched to a gene: 6. CDR3 sequence (DNA): TGTGCCAGCAGTTGGACTAGCGGGAGAAAGGGCTCCTACGAGCAGTACTTC. As protein: CASSWTSGRKGSYEQYF.

The sample holds many counts of this clonotype. The chain is built from TRBV28 and TRBJ2-4; 12 bases are shared with TRBD2. The CDR3 sequence is 13 residues long. The germline V gene has CDR1 MDHEN and CDR2 SYDVKM. The J segment lost 7 bases and the V segment lost 10 bases, leaving 5 bases of the junction unmatched. In nucleotides, the CDR3 is TGTGCCACCCTAGCGGGGGGGCTGAACATTCAGTACTTC. Translating it yields CATLAGGLNIQYF.

In the case of this clonotype: Its ends do not fully match the called genes, so a read error is possible. This chain connects TRBV15 to TRBJ2-3; possibly TRBD1 for D (6 bases). CDR1 and CDR2 from the germline V gene are LNHNV and YYDKDF (reference sequence). The CDR3 spans 17 residues. For the CDR3, the DNA is TGTGCCACCAGCGGAGACCTATTGAGGGGGTACGCAGATACGCAGTATTTT. It specifies CATSGDLLRGYADTQYF.